This T cell receptor (beta chain) derives from a study of blood T cell repertoires in COVID-19. This CDR3 spans 15 amino acids. CDR1 is SGHVS and CDR2 is FQNEAQ in the germline V gene. Deletions cut 1 base from V and 2 bases from J, with 11 bases between. Under the authors' procedure: Amplified reference gene primers provided the basis for estimating nucleated cell counts. Generated by immunoSEQ multiplex PCR, the TCRdb table keeps only in-frame clones and is missing some. V and J calls and clone size are those listed in that table; D and trimming were worked out from the DNA. The top ten clones hold 11% to 15% of a sample with about 59,000 clones, roughly 80% of them seen once.

The receptor comes from a woman between 70 and 85 years old with acute or convalescent COVID-19. The material sequenced was peripheral blood. The chain carries TRBV7-8 and TRBJ1-2; no clear D. The CDR3 DNA sequence: TGTGCCAGCAGCTTAGAATCGGGTTCGAACTATGGCTACACCTTC. Translated: CASSLESGSNYGYTF.